A selection of T cell receptor beta chains follows, all from one sample in a study of technical replicates of blood from several donors. This table comes from immunoSEQ multiplex PCR, and its TCRdb copy is limited to in-frame clones, with some not included. The table includes 65,000 to 85,000 clones, around 90% detected once. The sequencing input was T cells isolated from PBMCs. The origin of the receptors is a human donor in good health. CDR3s include the opening cysteine and the closing phenylalanine or tryptophan. Fields, in order: clone size, D gene, J gene, V gene, CDR3 protein, CDR3 DNA. D genes are given only for firm matches. Some rows mark clone size as missing; the rest say once, few, many or name a class of expanded clone.

size: NA; D: TRBD1; J: TRBJ2-2; V: TRBV7-8; CDR3: CASYRGANTGELFF; DNA: TGTGCCAGCTACAGGGGCGCGAACACCGGGGAGCTGTTTTTT
size: NA; D: NA; J: TRBJ1-2; V: TRBV4-3; CDR3: CASSGHRGGYTF; DNA: TGCGCCAGCAGCGGGCATCGCGGGGGCTACACCTTC
size: NA; D: NA; J: TRBJ2-7; V: TRBV28; CDR3: CASRKTASFEQYF; DNA: TGTGCCAGCAGAAAAACAGCCTCCTTTGAGCAGTACTTC
size: NA; D: TRBD2; J: TRBJ2-7; V: TRBV7-2; CDR3: CASSSTGLASAYEQYF; DNA: TGTGCCAGCAGCTCCACCGGACTAGCGAGTGCCTACGAGCAGTACTTC
size: NA; D: TRBD1; J: TRBJ2-7; V: TRBV7-9; CDR3: CASSQSIQGAYEQYF; DNA: TGTGCCAGCAGCCAATCAATCCAGGGGGCCTACGAGCAGTACTTC
size: NA; D: NA; J: TRBJ1-3; V: TRBV12-5; CDR3: CASGLRDTIYF; DNA: TGTGCTAGTGGTTTACGGGACACCATATATTTT
size: NA; D: NA; J: TRBJ2-7; V: TRBV4-1; CDR3: CASSQEVGFLSSYEQYF; DNA: TGCGCCAGCAGCCAAGAGGTGGGCTTCCTAAGCTCCTACGAGCAGTACTTC
size: NA; D: NA; J: TRBJ1-1; V: TRBV27; CDR3: CASSPKWRDEAFF; DNA: TGTGCCAGCAGCCCCAAATGGAGGGATGAAGCTTTCTTT
size: once; D: NA; J: TRBJ1-2; V: TRBV5-1; CDR3: CASGSGEGGYTF; DNA: TGCGCCAGCGGTTCAGGGGAGGGAGGCTACACCTTC
size: NA; D: NA; J: TRBJ2-7; V: TRBV4-3; CDR3: CASSQELEFVEQYF; DNA: TGCGCCAGCAGCCAAGAACTAGAATTCGTCGAGCAGTACTTC
size: NA; D: TRBD2; J: TRBJ2-2; V: TRBV5-8; CDR3: CASSLTSGNTGELFF; DNA: TGTGCCAGCAGTCTGACTAGCGGGAACACCGGGGAGCTGTTTTTT
size: NA; D: TRBD1; J: TRBJ1-1; V: TRBV7-6; CDR3: CASSIGQGELNTEAFF; DNA: TGTGCCAGCAGCATCGGACAGGGCGAGTTGAACACTGAAGCTTTCTTT
size: NA; D: NA; J: TRBJ2-2; V: TRBV6-1; CDR3: CASKDRLANTGELFF; DNA: TGTGCCAGCAAGGACAGACTCGCGAACACCGGGGAGCTGTTTTTT
size: NA; D: TRBD2; J: TRBJ2-1; V: TRBV11-2; CDR3: CASSLDLAGGRDEQFF; DNA: TGTGCCAGCAGCTTAGATCTTGCGGGAGGGCGGGATGAGCAGTTCTTC
size: NA; D: NA; J: TRBJ2-3; V: TRBV11-2; CDR3: CASSETVMPIDTQYF; DNA: TGTGCCAGCAGCGAGACAGTGATGCCAATCGATACGCAGTATTTT
size: NA; D: TRBD1; J: TRBJ1-2; V: TRBV11-2; CDR3: CASSWTGDDYGYTF; DNA: TGTGCCAGCAGCTGGACAGGGGACGACTATGGCTACACCTTC
size: NA; D: NA; J: TRBJ1-2; V: TRBV5-1; CDR3: CASSLRGSNYGYTF; DNA: TGCGCCAGCAGCTTGAGAGGTTCTAACTATGGCTACACCTTC
size: NA; D: TRBD1; J: TRBJ1-4; V: TRBV4-3; CDR3: CASSHSGTGEVNEKLFF; DNA: TGCGCCAGCAGCCATTCCGGGACAGGGGAGGTTAATGAAAAACTGTTTTTT
size: NA; D: TRBD2; J: TRBJ2-3; V: TRBV19; CDR3: CASSSGLAGGSTDTQYF; DNA: TGTGCCAGTAGTTCGGGACTAGCGGGAGGGTCCACAGATACGCAGTATTTT
size: NA; D: TRBD1; J: TRBJ1-4; V: TRBV2; CDR3: CASNPWGQGNEKLFF; DNA: TGTGCCAGCAACCCTTGGGGACAGGGGAATGAAAAACTGTTTTTT
size: once; D: NA; J: TRBJ2-5; V: TRBV30; CDR3: CAWSLTLGGETQYF; DNA: TGTGCCTGGAGTTTGACACTTGGGGGGGAGACCCAGTACTTC
size: NA; D: TRBD1; J: TRBJ2-7; V: TRBV27; CDR3: CASSADRGPYEQYF; DNA: TGTGCCAGCAGTGCGGACAGGGGGCCCTACGAGCAGTACTTC
size: NA; D: TRBD2; J: TRBJ2-3; V: TRBV4-1; CDR3: CASSVARPSGHRTDTQYF; DNA: TGCGCCAGCAGCGTAGCGCGACCTAGCGGGCACCGCACAGATACGCAGTATTTT
size: NA; D: NA; J: TRBJ2-1; V: TRBV6-5; CDR3: CASSLRWPGEQFF; DNA: TGTGCCAGCAGCTTACGGTGGCCAGGTGAGCAGTTCTTC
size: NA; D: NA; J: TRBJ2-1; V: TRBV25-1; CDR3: CASSDPGVGYNEQFF; DNA: TGTGCCAGCAGTGATCCCGGAGTCGGATACAATGAGCAGTTCTTC
size: NA; D: NA; J: TRBJ2-3; V: TRBV10-3; CDR3: CAISLEDTQYF; DNA: TGTGCCATCAGCCTCGAGGATACGCAGTATTTT
size: NA; D: NA; J: TRBJ2-7; V: TRBV5-6; CDR3: CASSKYSTPMGEQYF; DNA: TGTGCCAGCAGCAAGTACAGTACCCCTATGGGCGAGCAGTACTTC
size: NA; D: TRBD2; J: TRBJ2-1; V: TRBV15; CDR3: CATSRERDIYNEQFF; DNA: TGTGCCACCTCCAGAGAGCGGGATATCTACAATGAGCAGTTCTTC
size: NA; D: TRBD1; J: TRBJ2-3; V: TRBV7-8; CDR3: CASSATGITDTQYF; DNA: TGTGCCAGCAGCGCGACAGGGATAACGGATACGCAGTATTTT
size: NA; D: TRBD1; J: TRBJ1-1; V: TRBV11-3; CDR3: CASSFGTGFHLLRAFF; DNA: TGTGCCAGCAGCTTTGGGACAGGGTTCCATTTGTTGCGAGCTTTCTTT
size: NA; D: NA; J: TRBJ1-2; V: TRBV29-1; CDR3: CSVDRDSGGYTF; DNA: TGCAGCGTTGACCGGGACTCGGGTGGCTACACCTTC
size: NA; D: TRBD2; J: TRBJ2-1; V: TRBV19; CDR3: CASSPWREVNEQFF; DNA: TGTGCCAGTAGCCCGTGGCGGGAGGTGAATGAGCAGTTCTTC
size: NA; D: TRBD1; J: TRBJ1-1; V: TRBV30; CDR3: CAWSKGQGMNTEAFF; DNA: TGTGCCTGGAGCAAGGGACAGGGGATGAACACTGAAGCTTTCTTT
size: NA; D: TRBD1; J: TRBJ2-7; V: TRBV9; CDR3: CASSGHLGDRGYWEQYF; DNA: TGTGCCAGCAGCGGACATTTAGGTGACAGGGGATATTGGGAGCAGTACTTC
size: NA; D: NA; J: TRBJ1-1; V: TRBV6-1; CDR3: CASMKDWNTEAFF; DNA: TGTGCCAGCATGAAGGACTGGAACACTGAAGCTTTCTTT
size: NA; D: NA; J: TRBJ1-1; V: TRBV7-9; CDR3: CASSLAGGGEAFF; DNA: TGTGCCAGCAGCTTAGCGGGGGGAGGTGAAGCTTTCTTT
size: once; D: TRBD1; J: TRBJ1-2; V: TRBV28; CDR3: CASSLDGDRGGYGYTF; DNA: TGTGCCAGCAGTTTAGATGGGGACAGGGGTGGCTATGGCTACACCTTC